This T cell receptor (beta chain) comes out of a study of CD8 T cells in Susac syndrome (dated by TCRdb to between 2018 and 2021). Broadly, across the study: Whether CD8+ T cell activation and differentiation in Susac syndrome was antigen driven was tested using repertoire sequencing.

The junction shows trimming of 5 bases on V and 5 bases on J, plus 15 bases between the germline ends. The CDR3 holds 14 amino acids from the cysteine to the phenylalanine. Left in the record is the CDR3 DNA by itself, 42 bases read in frame from the first base. CDR1 and CDR2 are drawn from the germline V gene: SGHVS, FQNEAQ. Study-level results and caveats: The TCR sequencing and HLA analysis was acknowledged to have included a relatively small number of individuals.

Peripheral blood CD8+ and CD4+ T cells from healthy donors, Susac syndrome patients and multiple sclerosis patients were profiled by high-throughput TCR beta sequencing. Healthy donors were age- and sex-matched controls. Bulk CD8+ and CD4+ T cells were purified by magnetic negative isolation, while CD8+ TEMRA cells were enriched using FACS. Blood was drawn into EDTA tubes, processed within 24 hours, and PBMCs were isolated by density gradient centrifugation. PBMCs intended for TCR sequencing were cryopreserved in liquid nitrogen and were subsequently thawed in a 37 degrees C water bath. A purity of at least 90% was achieved for sorted or isolated CD4+, CD8+ and CD8+ TEMRA cells. RNA was extracted with the RNeasy kit and roughly 0.45 to 1 ug was reverse transcribed using random hexamers. The immunoSEQ multiplex PCR assay, covering 54 Vbeta and 13 Jbeta segments, was used to amplify TCR beta CDR3 regions. PCR amplification bias was corrected using a synthetic template baseline for primer optimization and computational correction. The original pipeline was this. Reads were annotated to V, D and J genes per IMGT and analyzed with immunoSEQ Analyzer, keeping only productive sequences. Clonality was computed as one minus Shannon entropy normalized by log2 of the number of productive unique sequences. Public and private clones were assessed among the 100 most prevalent clones of each patient and control. Clones were defined as Susac-specific when absent from the healthy and MS cohorts, from about 970 published viral clones and from other ImmuneACCESS disease sequences. In TCRdb, the public reads were trimmed at Q25 with fastp and aligned with MiXCR, with productive beta chains retained. Each CDR3 protein appears once, grouped with its most common genes and DNA. The V and J calls here are based on TCRdb, not the publication. In all, the sample holds 180,000 or so distinct CDR3 sequences, and roughly 94% of those were seen once. 0.1% of the sample lies in the top ten.

With respect to this clonotype: The antigen it binds to is not known. One base away there is no much larger clone; base qualities are not given.

Sequencing used CD4+ T cells from PBMCs. This sequence originates from a human donor in good health. The chain is encoded by TRBV7-8 joined to TRBJ1-2, with a tentative D gene TRBD1 over 5 matching bases. The CDR3 amino acid sequence is: CASSGRDGVYGYTF. The nucleotide sequence reads as follows: TGTGCCAGCAGCGGCCGGGACGGAGTGTATGGCTACACCTTC.